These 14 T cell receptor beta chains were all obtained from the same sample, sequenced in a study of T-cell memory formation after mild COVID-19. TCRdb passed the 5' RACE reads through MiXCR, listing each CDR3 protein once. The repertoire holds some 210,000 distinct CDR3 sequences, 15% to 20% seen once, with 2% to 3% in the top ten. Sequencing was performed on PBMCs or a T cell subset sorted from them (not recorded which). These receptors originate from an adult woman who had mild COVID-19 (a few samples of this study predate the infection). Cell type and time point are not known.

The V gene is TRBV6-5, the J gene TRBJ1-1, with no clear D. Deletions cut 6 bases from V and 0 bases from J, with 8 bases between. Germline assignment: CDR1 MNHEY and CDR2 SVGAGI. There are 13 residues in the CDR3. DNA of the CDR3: TGTGCCAGCAGGTTCAGTATGAACACTGAAGCTTTCTTT. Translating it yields CASRFSMNTEAFF.

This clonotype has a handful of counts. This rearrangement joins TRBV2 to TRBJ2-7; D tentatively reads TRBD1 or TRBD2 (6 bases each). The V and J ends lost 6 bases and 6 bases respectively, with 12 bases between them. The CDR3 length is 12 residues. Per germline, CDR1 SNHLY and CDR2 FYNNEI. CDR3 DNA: TGTGCCAGCAGGAGGGGGGCGGTCGAGCAGTACTTC. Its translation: CASRRGAVEQYF.

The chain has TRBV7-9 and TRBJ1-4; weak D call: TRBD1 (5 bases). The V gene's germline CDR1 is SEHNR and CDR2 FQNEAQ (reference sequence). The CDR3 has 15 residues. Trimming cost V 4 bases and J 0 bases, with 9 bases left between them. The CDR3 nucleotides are TGTGCCAGCAGCTCACGACAGTCAACTAATGAAAAACTGTTTTTT. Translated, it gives CASSSRQSTNEKLFF.

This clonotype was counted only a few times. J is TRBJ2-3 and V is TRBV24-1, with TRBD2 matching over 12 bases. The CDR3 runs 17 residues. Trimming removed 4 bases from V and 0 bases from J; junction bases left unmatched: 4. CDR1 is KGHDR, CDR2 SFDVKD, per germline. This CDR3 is CATSEGLAGTSTDTQYF. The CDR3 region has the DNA TGTGCCACCAGTGAAGGACTAGCGGGGACCAGCACAGATACGCAGTATTTT.

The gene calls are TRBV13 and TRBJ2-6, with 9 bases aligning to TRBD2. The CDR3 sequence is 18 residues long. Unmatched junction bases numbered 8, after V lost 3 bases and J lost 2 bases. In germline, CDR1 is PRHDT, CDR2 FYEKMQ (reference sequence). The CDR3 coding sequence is TGTGCCAGCAGCTTTACTAGCGGGCGATATACTGGGGCCAACGTCCTGACTTTC. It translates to CASSFTSGRYTGANVLTF.

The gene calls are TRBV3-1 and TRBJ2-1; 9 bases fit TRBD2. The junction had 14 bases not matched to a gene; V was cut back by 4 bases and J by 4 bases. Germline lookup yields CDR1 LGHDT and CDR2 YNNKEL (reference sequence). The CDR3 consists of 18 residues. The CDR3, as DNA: TGTGCCAGCAGCCCTAGGACTAGCGCTACTCCTCCTTACAATGAGCAGTTCTTC. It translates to CASSPRTSATPPYNEQFF.

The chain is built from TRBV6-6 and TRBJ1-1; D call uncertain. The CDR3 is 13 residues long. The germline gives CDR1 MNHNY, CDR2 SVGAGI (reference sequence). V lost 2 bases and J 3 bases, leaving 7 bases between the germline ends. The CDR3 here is CASSYEEYTEAFF. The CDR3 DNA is TGTGCCAGCAGTTACGAAGAGTACACTGAAGCTTTCTTT.

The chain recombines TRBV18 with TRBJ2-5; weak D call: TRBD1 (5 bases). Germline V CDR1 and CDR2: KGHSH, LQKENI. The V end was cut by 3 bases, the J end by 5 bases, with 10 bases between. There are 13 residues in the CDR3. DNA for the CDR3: TGTGCCAGCTCACCTCAGGGATTCGAGACCCAGTACTTC. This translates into CASSPQGFETQYF.

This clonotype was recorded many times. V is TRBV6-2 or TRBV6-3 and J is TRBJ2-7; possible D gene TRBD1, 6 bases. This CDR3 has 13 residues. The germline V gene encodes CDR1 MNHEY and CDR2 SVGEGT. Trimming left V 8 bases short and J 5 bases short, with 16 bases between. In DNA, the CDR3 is TGTGCCAGCCTAGACACAGGGTCAGACGAGCAGTACTTC. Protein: CASLDTGSDEQYF.

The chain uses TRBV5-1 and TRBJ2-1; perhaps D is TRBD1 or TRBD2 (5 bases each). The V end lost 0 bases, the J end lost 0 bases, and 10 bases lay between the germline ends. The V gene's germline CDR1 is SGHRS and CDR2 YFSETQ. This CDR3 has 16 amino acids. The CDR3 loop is CASSLEPGSSYNEQFF. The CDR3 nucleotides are TGCGCCAGCAGCTTGGAGCCAGGGAGCTCCTACAATGAGCAGTTCTTC.

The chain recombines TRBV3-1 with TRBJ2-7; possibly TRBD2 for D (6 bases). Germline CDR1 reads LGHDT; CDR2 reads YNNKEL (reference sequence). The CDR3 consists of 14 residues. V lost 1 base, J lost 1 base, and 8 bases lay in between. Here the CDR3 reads CASSQGAGSYEQYF. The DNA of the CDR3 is TGTGCCAGCAGCCAAGGGGCGGGATCCTACGAGCAGTACTTC.

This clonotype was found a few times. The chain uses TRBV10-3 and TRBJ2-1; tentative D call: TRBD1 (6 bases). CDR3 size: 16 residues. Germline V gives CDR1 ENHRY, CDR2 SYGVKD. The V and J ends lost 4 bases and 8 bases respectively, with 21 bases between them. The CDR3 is CAISVRWDKRLDEQFF. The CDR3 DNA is TGTGCCATCAGTGTCAGATGGGACAAAAGGCTGGATGAGCAGTTCTTC.

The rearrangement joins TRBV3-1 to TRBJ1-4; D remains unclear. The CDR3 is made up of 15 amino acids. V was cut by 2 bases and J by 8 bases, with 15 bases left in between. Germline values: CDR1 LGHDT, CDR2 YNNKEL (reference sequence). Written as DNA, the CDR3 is TGTGCCAGCAGCCAACAGCTTCCACCCGGCGAAAAACTGTTTTTT. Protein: CASSQQLPPGEKLFF.

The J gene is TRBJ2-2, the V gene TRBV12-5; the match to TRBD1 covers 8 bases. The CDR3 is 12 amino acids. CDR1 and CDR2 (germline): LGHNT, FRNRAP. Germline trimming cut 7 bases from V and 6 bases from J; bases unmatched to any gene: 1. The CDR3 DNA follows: TGTGCTAGTGCCAGGGGGCCCGGGGAGCTGTTTTTT. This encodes CASARGPGELFF.